This TCR beta chain was identified in a study of cytomegalovirus exposure and HLA in healthy donors. A note on this clone: The target antigen is unknown.

Trimming took off 2 bases at V and 7 bases at J, with 12 bases between the two ends. Germline CDR1 MNHEY, CDR2 SVGAGI. There are 15 residues in the CDR3. The PCR made use of 60 Vbeta and 13 Jbeta primers. Profiling relied on immunoSEQ multiplex PCR, and the TCRdb table lists in-frame clones only, not all of them. The data show about 140,000 clones, roughly 73% seen once. Whole-study findings and limits: Based on reports, TCR beta sequences accurately predicted HLA-A and HLA-B alleles for most subjects.

The V and J genes are TRBV6-5 and TRBJ1-6, with D possibly TRBD1 on 5 matching bases. Sequenced input: PBMCs. The clonotype originates from a female donor in good health and CMV-seronegative. The CDR3 DNA reads TGTGCCAGCAGTTACGGAGACAGAACCAATTCACCCCTCCACTTT. Amino acids: CASSYGDRTNSPLHF.